A selection of T cell receptor beta chains follows, all from one sample in a study of early T cells in non-severe SARS-CoV-2 infection. TCRdb itself ran the 5' RACE reads through MiXCR, one entry per CDR3 protein. This table holds 55,000 to 70,000 distinct CDR3 sequences, approximately 12% found once. Sequencing used whole blood. These TCRs come from an adult who was a healthcare worker with PCR-confirmed SARS-CoV-2 infection or an uninfected control (not recorded which). The CDR3 runs from the conserved cysteine through the conserved F or W. D genes are given only for firm matches. The size entry is marked missing in some rows and otherwise reads once, few, many or a size class.

CDR3 DNA: TGTGCCAGCAGCTTAGCAGGCGGGGGGGCCGAAGTCCTCCATGAGCAGTTCTTC; CDR3 protein: CASSLAGGGAEVLHEQFF; V gene: TRBV7-9; clone size: .; J gene: TRBJ2-1; D gene: TRBD2
CDR3 DNA: TGTGCCAGCAGCTTAGAGCAGACCCAAGAGTCCCAGTACTTC; CDR3 protein: CASSLEQTQESQYF; V gene: TRBV7-9; clone size: .; J gene: TRBJ2-5; D gene: .
CDR3 DNA: TGTGCCATCAGCCAACTAGCGGGGGCTTCCACAGATACGCAGTATTTT; CDR3 protein: CAISQLAGASTDTQYF; V gene: TRBV10-3; clone size: .; J gene: TRBJ2-3; D gene: TRBD2
CDR3 DNA: TGTGCCAGCAGCTTAAATAGGGGTTCAGAGGGCGAGCAGTACTTC; CDR3 protein: CASSLNRGSEGEQYF; V gene: TRBV7-6; clone size: .; J gene: TRBJ2-7; D gene: .
CDR3 DNA: TGTGCCAGCAGGGGACGGGACCTTCGACGGGGAGATACGCAGTATTTT; CDR3 protein: CASRGRDLRRGDTQYF; V gene: TRBV6-2/TRBV6-3; clone size: few; J gene: TRBJ2-3; D gene: .
CDR3 DNA: TGTGCCAGCAGCTTCCTGGGAATAGTTAGCGGCTACACCTTC; CDR3 protein: CASSFLGIVSGYTF; V gene: TRBV7-2; clone size: .; J gene: TRBJ1-2; D gene: .
CDR3 DNA: TGTGCCAGCAGCGAAACAGGGAGCTCTGGAAACACCATATATTTT; CDR3 protein: CASSETGSSGNTIYF; V gene: TRBV11-2; clone size: .; J gene: TRBJ1-3; D gene: .
CDR3 DNA: TGCAGTGCTGACCCACGGACGGCCTATGGCTACACCTTC; CDR3 protein: CSADPRTAYGYTF; V gene: TRBV20-1; clone size: .; J gene: TRBJ1-2; D gene: .
CDR3 DNA: TGTGCCGGGGTGGGTGAAGCTTTCTTT; CDR3 protein: CAGVGEAFF; V gene: TRBV30; clone size: few; J gene: TRBJ1-1; D gene: .
CDR3 DNA: TGCGCCAGCAGCACCGGACTAGTTGGGGCCAACGTCCTGACTTTC; CDR3 protein: CASSTGLVGANVLTF; V gene: TRBV5-1; clone size: .; J gene: TRBJ2-6; D gene: TRBD2
CDR3 DNA: TGTGCCACCATTTTTGGTGGGGCCCGGGGCACTGAAGCTTTCTTT; CDR3 protein: CATIFGGARGTEAFF; V gene: TRBV6-2/TRBV6-3; clone size: .; J gene: TRBJ1-1; D gene: .
CDR3 DNA: TGTGCCAGCAGATCACCGGGACAGGGGGCATCTGATACGCAGTATTTT; CDR3 protein: CASRSPGQGASDTQYF; V gene: TRBV5-4; clone size: many; J gene: TRBJ2-3; D gene: TRBD1
CDR3 DNA: TGTGCCAGCAGCGTAGGGCGGACCCGGGAGACCCAGTACTTC; CDR3 protein: CASSVGRTRETQYF; V gene: TRBV9; clone size: few; J gene: TRBJ2-5; D gene: .
CDR3 DNA: TGTGCCAGCAGCTCCGGACAGGGCTACGAGCAGTACTTC; CDR3 protein: CASSSGQGYEQYF; V gene: TRBV11-3; clone size: few; J gene: TRBJ2-7; D gene: TRBD1
CDR3 DNA: TGTGCCAGCAGCGGGACTTTCCTTACCGGGGAGCTGTTTTTT; CDR3 protein: CASSGTFLTGELFF; V gene: TRBV12-3/TRBV12-4; clone size: few; J gene: TRBJ2-2; D gene: .
CDR3 DNA: TGTGCCAGCAGCTTGAGCGGGGGCCCTGGCGAGCAGTACTTC; CDR3 protein: CASSLSGGPGEQYF; V gene: TRBV5-6; clone size: many; J gene: TRBJ2-7; D gene: TRBD2
CDR3 DNA: TGTGCCAGTAGTTGGCCGGGACGGACTTATGGCTACACCTTC; CDR3 protein: CASSWPGRTYGYTF; V gene: TRBV19; clone size: .; J gene: TRBJ1-2; D gene: .
CDR3 DNA: TGTGCCTGGAGAAACCCTCGACAGGGCCGCCGGACCGAGCAGTACTTC; CDR3 protein: CAWRNPRQGRRTEQYF; V gene: TRBV30; clone size: many; J gene: TRBJ2-7; D gene: TRBD1
CDR3 DNA: TGCAGCGCACAGCTGCAGGGGTGGGGAGAGACCCAGTACTTC; CDR3 protein: CSAQLQGWGETQYF; V gene: TRBV29-1; clone size: many; J gene: TRBJ2-5; D gene: .
CDR3 DNA: TGTGCCACCAGTGATGGCAATCAGCCCCAGCATTTT; CDR3 protein: CATSDGNQPQHF; V gene: TRBV15; clone size: .; J gene: TRBJ1-5; D gene: .
CDR3 DNA: TGTGCCATCAGCCGGGACAGGGAAGCACCCCTCCACTTT; CDR3 protein: CAISRDREAPLHF; V gene: TRBV6-5; clone size: .; J gene: TRBJ1-6; D gene: TRBD1
CDR3 DNA: TGCAGCGGCACTAGCGGGGGGGCCGGCGGGGAGCTGTTTTTT; CDR3 protein: CSGTSGGAGGELFF; V gene: TRBV29-1; clone size: few; J gene: TRBJ2-2; D gene: TRBD2
CDR3 DNA: TGTGCCAGCAGTAGGGACAGATCCCCTTATAATTCACCCCTCCACTTT; CDR3 protein: CASSRDRSPYNSPLHF; V gene: TRBV7-2; clone size: many; J gene: TRBJ1-6; D gene: TRBD1
CDR3 DNA: TGCAGTGCTAGGGGGCCGAGGAGCCCCAATGAGCAGTTCTTC; CDR3 protein: CSARGPRSPNEQFF; V gene: TRBV20-1; clone size: many; J gene: TRBJ2-1; D gene: .
CDR3 DNA: TGTGCCAGCACCCGCGTCCAAGAGACCCAGTACTTC; CDR3 protein: CASTRVQETQYF; V gene: TRBV6-1; clone size: few; J gene: TRBJ2-5; D gene: .
CDR3 DNA: TGTGCCAGCAGTTTATCGACAGCTTCCTACGAGCAGTACTTC; CDR3 protein: CASSLSTASYEQYF; V gene: TRBV27; clone size: .; J gene: TRBJ2-7; D gene: .
CDR3 DNA: TGTGCCAGCAGCTTGGGCCGGGAGCAGTACTTC; CDR3 protein: CASSLGREQYF; V gene: TRBV13; clone size: many; J gene: TRBJ2-7; D gene: .
CDR3 DNA: TGTGCCACCTCAGCGGGGGGGGCAGATACGCAGTATTTT; CDR3 protein: CATSAGGADTQYF; V gene: TRBV24-1; clone size: .; J gene: TRBJ2-3; D gene: TRBD2
CDR3 DNA: TGTGCCAGCAGCTTGCAGGTCTCTGGAAACACCATATATTTT; CDR3 protein: CASSLQVSGNTIYF; V gene: TRBV5-5; clone size: many; J gene: TRBJ1-3; D gene: .